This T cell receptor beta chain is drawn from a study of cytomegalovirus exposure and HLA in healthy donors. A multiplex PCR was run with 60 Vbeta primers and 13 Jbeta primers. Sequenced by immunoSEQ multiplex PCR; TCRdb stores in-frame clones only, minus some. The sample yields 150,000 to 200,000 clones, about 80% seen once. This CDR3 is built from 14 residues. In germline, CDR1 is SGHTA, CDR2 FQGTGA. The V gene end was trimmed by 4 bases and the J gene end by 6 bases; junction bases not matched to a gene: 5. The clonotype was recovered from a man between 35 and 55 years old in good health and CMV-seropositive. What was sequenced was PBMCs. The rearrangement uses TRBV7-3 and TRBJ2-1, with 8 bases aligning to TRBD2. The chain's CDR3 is CASSSGLDPNEQFF. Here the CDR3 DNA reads TGTGCCAGCAGCTCGGGACTAGATCCCAATGAGCAGTTCTTC. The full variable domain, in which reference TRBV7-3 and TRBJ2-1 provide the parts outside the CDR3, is GAGVSQTPSNKVTEKGKYVELRCDPISGHTALYWYRQSLGQGPEFLIYFQGTGAADDSGLPNDRFFAVRPEGSVSTLKIQRTERGDSAVYLCASSSGLDPNEQFFGPGTRLTVL.